This T cell receptor beta chain emerged from a study of T cells in Graves' hyperthyroidism and ophthalmopathy. The overall study: Specimen type is peripheral blood, collected at initial diagnosis prior to any treatment. Study conclusions and caveats: In blood, most of the thyroid clonotypes expanded above 0.001 were also present. A model of 13 V-J pairs discriminated ophthalmopathy from stable hyperthyroidism.

The V end lost 3 bases, the J end lost 5 bases, and 22 bases lay between the germline ends. Per germline, CDR1 LNHDA and CDR2 SQIVND (reference sequence). The length of the CDR3 is 17 residues. TCR beta CDR3 regions were amplified from RNA. When the TCR CDR3 underwent first-round RT-PCR, the HTBI primer set was used. TCRdb ran MiXCR on the multiplex PCR reads and lists one entry per CDR3 protein. The sample lists a few hundred thousand distinct CDR3 sequences; 21% were seen once. Notes on this clonotype: The target antigen is unknown.

The gene calls are TRBV19 and TRBJ1-2, with D tentatively TRBD1 (6 bases). The TCR sequence derives from a woman aged 50 to 60 with Graves' hyperthyroidism. Sequencing input: blood. The CDR3 spells CASSINSPGAGGYGYTF. CDR3 in DNA: TGTGCCAGTAGTATTAATTCTCCGGGGGCCGGAGGTTATGGCTACACCTTC. The complete variable domain, with remaining parts taken from reference TRBV19 and TRBJ1-2, reads DGGITQSPKYLFRKEGQNVTLSCEQNLNHDAMYWYRQDPGQGLRLIYYSQIVNDFQKGDIAEGYSVSREKKESFPLTVTSAQKNPTAFYLCASSINSPGAGGYGYTFGSGTRLTVV.